This note documents a single T cell receptor (beta chain) sequence. As yet, its antigen is unknown. This record comes from a study of CD8 T cells in Susac syndrome. Study observations and caveats: A relatively small number of individuals underwent TCR sequencing and HLA analysis.

It was with random hexamers that roughly 0.5 to 1 ug RNA was reverse transcribed. Amplification of the TCR beta CDR3 was carried out by immunoSEQ multiplex PCR, which spanned a total of 54 Vbeta and 13 Jbeta segments. Using its own MiXCR run on the immunoSEQ multiplex PCR reads, TCRdb lists one record per CDR3 protein. Of about 300,000 distinct CDR3 sequences listed, about 82% are singletons. The CDR3 totals 15 residues. CDR1 and CDR2 (germline): MNHEY, SVGEGT. The V end was cut by 2 bases, the J end by 0 bases, with 8 bases between. Sequencing of TCR beta was performed on blood CD8+ and CD4+ T cells. The multiple sclerosis controls were treatment-naive patients, and their relapsing-remitting disease was stable or active.

The clonotype originates from a human donor with multiple sclerosis. Sequencing was carried out using CD8+ T cells from PBMCs. V and J are TRBV6-2 or TRBV6-3 and TRBJ1-5; D unclear. In DNA form, the CDR3 reads TGTGCCAGCAGTTACGACAAGCATAGCAATCAGCCCCAGCATTTT. Translation gives CASSYDKHSNQPQHF.